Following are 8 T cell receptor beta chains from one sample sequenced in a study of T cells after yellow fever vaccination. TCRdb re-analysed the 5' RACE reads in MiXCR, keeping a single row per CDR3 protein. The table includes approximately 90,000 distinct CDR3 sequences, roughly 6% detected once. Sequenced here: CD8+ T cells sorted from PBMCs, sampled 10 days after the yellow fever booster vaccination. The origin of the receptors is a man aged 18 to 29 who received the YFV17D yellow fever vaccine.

CDR3 coding DNA: TGCAGTGCTAGAGACCCAGACAGTACAAGCTCCTACAATGAGCAGTTCTTC. Amino acid sequence: CSARDPDSTSSYNEQFF. This rearrangement joins TRBV20-1 to TRBJ2-1; perhaps TRBD1 as D (5 bases). Per the germline V gene, CDR1 is DFQATT and CDR2 is SNEGSKA (reference sequence). Trimming pared 0 bases from V and 0 bases from J, leaving 15 bases between. CDR3 size: 17 residues.

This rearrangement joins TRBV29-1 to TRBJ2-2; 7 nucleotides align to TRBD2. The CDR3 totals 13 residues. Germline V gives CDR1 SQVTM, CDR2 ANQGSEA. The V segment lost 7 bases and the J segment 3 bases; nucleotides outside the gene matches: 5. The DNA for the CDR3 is TGCAGCGCTAGCGGCTTCTACACCGGGGAGCTGTTTTTT. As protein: CSASGFYTGELFF.

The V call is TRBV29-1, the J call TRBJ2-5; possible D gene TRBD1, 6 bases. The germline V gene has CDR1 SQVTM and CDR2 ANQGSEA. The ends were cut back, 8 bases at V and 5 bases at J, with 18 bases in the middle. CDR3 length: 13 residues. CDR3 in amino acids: CSSDTGLGETQYF. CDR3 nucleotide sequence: TGCAGCTCCGACACAGGGTTAGGGGAGACCCAGTACTTC.

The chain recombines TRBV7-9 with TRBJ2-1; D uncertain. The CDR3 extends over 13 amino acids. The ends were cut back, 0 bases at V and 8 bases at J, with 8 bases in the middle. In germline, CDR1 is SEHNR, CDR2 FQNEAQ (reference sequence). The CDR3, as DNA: TGTGCCAGCAGCTTAGCCCTCAGCTATGAGCAGTTCTTC. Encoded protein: CASSLALSYEQFF.

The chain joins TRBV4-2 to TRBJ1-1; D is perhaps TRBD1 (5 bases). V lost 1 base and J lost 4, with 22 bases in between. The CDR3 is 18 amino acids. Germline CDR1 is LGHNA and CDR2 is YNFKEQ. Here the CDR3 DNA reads TGTGCCAGCAGCCAAGTGGGGGTCGTGAGGGGAGGTATCACTGAAGCTTTCTTT. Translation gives CASSQVGVVRGGITEAFF.

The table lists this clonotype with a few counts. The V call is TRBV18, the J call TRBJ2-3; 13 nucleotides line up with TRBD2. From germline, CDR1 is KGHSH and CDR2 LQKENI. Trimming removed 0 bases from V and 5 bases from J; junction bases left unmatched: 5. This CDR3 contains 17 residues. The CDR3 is CASSPPLAGGLEDTQYF. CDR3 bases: TGTGCCAGCTCACCACCACTAGCGGGGGGGCTCGAAGATACGCAGTATTTT.

Here the CDR3 DNA reads TGTGCCAGCAGCTCGACAGGGTCCTCTAGCACAGATACGCAGTATTTT. Translating gives CASSSTGSSSTDTQYF. The chain employs TRBV5-6 and TRBJ2-3, with 7 bases fitting TRBD1. Germline CDR1 SGHDT, CDR2 YYEEEE. V lost 3 bases, J lost 0 bases, and 7 bases stayed unmatched. The CDR3 extends over 16 amino acids.

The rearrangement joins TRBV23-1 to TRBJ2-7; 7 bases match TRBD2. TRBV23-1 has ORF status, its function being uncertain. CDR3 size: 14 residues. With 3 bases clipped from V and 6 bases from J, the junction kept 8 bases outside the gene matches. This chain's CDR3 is CASSHQSREGEQYV. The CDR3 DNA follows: TGCGCCAGCAGTCATCAATCCAGGGAGGGCGAGCAGTACGTC.